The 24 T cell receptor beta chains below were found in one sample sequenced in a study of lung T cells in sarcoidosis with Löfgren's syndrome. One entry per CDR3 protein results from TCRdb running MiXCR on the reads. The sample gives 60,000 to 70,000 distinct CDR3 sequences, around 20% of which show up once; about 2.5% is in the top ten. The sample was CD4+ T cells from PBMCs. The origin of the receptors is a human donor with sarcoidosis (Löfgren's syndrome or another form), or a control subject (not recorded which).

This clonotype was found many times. CDR3 coding DNA: TGTGCCAGCAGCCAACGGACAGTCAGCACAGATACGCAGTATTTT. This translates into CASSQRTVSTDTQYF. This chain links TRBV3-1 with TRBJ2-3; TRBD1 is a possible D gene (6 bases). The CDR3 loop spans 15 amino acids. The V gene lost 2 bases and the J gene lost 0 bases, with 9 bases spanning the gap. CDR1 is LGHDT and CDR2 is YNNKEL in the germline V gene (reference sequence).

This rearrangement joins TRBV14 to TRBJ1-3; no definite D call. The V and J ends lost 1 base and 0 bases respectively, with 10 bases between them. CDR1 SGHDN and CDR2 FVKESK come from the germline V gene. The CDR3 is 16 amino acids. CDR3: CASSQVRQFSGNTIYF. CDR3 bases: TGTGCCAGCAGCCAAGTACGGCAATTCTCTGGAAACACCATATATTTT.

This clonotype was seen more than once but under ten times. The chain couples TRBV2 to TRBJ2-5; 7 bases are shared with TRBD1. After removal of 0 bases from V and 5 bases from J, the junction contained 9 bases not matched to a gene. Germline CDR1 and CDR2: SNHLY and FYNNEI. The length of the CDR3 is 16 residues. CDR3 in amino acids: CASSEADRFESETQYF. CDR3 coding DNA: TGTGCCAGCAGTGAAGCGGACAGGTTTGAATCGGAGACCCAGTACTTC.

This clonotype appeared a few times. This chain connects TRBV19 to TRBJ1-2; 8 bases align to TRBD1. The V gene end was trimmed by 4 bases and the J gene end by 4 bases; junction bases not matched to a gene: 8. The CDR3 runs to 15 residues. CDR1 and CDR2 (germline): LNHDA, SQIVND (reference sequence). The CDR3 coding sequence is TGTGCCAGTAGTAATGCGGCAGGGGGCGTCTATGGCTACACCTTC. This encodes CASSNAAGGVYGYTF.

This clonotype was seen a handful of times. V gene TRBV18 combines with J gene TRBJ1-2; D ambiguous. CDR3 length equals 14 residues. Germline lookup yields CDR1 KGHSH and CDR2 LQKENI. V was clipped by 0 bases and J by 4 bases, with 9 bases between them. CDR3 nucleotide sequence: TGTGCCAGCTCACCACCAACAGACGTCTATGGCTACACCTTC. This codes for CASSPPTDVYGYTF.

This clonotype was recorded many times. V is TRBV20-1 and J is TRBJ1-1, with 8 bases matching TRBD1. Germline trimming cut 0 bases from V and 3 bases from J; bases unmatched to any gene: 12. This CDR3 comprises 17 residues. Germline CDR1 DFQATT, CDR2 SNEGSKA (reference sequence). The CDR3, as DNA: TGCAGTGCTAGAGATCCCGAGGCAGGGGGCCTTTACACTGAAGCTTTCTTT. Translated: CSARDPEAGGLYTEAFF.

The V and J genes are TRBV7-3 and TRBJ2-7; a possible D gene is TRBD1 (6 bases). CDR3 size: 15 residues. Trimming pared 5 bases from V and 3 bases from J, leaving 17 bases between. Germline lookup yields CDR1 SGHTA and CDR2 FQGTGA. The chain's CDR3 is CASSQTPGDIYEQYF. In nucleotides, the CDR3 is TGTGCCAGCAGCCAGACCCCAGGGGATATCTACGAGCAGTACTTC.

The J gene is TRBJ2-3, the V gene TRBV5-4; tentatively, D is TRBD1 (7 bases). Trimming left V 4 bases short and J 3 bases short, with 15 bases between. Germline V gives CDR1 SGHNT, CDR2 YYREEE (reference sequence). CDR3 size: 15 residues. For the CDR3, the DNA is TGTGCCAGCAGCCCAAGGAGGGGGCTGACAGATACGCAGTATTTT. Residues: CASSPRRGLTDTQYF. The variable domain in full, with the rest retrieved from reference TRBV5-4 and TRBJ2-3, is ETGVTQSPTHLIKTRGQQVTLRCSSQSGHNTVSWYQQALGQGPQFIFQYYREEENGRGNFPPRFSGLQFPNYSSELNVNALELDDSALYLCASSPRRGLTDTQYFGPGTRLTVL.

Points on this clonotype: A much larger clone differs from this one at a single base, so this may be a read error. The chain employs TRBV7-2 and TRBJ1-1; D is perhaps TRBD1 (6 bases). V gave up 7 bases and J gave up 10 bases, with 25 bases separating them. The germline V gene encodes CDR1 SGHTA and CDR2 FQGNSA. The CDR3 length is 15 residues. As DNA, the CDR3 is TGTGCCAGCAACATTTACAGGGCCGGGGGTCTGAGAGCTTTCTTT. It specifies CASNIYRAGGLRAFF.

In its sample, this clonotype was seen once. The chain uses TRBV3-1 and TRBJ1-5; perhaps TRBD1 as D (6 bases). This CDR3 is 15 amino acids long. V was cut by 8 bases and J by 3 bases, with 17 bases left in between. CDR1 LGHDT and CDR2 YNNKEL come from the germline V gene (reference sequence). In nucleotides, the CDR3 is TGTGCCAGCTGCAGGACAGTATCGCCCAATCAGCCCCAGCATTTT. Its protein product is CASCRTVSPNQPQHF.

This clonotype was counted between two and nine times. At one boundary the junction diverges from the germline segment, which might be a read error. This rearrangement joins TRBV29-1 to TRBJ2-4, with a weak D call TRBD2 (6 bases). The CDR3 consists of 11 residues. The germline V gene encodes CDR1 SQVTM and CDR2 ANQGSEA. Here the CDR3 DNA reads TGCAGCGCGGGAGCCAGAAACATTCAGTACTTC. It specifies CSAGARNIQYF.

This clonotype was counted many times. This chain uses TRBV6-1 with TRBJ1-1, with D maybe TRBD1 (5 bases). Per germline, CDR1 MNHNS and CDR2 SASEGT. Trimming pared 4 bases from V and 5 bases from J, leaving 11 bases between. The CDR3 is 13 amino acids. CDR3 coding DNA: TGTGCCAGCAGTGGGACATGGGAAACTGAAGCTTTCTTT. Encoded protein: CASSGTWETEAFF.

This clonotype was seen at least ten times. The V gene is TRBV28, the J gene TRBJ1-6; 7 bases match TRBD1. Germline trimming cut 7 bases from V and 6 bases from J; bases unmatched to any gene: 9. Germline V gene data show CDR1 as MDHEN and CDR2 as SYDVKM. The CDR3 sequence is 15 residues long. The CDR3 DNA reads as TGTGCCAGCATCCCGGGGGGACAGCCTAATTCACCCCTCCACTTT. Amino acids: CASIPGGQPNSPLHF. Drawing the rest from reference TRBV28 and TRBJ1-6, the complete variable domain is DVKVTQSSRYLVKRTGEKVFLECVQDMDHENMFWYRQDPGLGLRLIYFSYDVKMKEKGDIPEGYSVSREKKERFSLILESASTNQTSMYLCASIPGGQPNSPLHFGNGTRLTVT.

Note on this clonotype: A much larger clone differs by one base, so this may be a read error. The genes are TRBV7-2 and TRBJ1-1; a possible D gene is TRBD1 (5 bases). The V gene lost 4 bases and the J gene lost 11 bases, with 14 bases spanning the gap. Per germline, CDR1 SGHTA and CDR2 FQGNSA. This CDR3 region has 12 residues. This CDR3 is CASSWDGERAFF. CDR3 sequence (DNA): TGTGCCAGCAGCTGGGACGGGGAAAGGGCTTTCTTT.

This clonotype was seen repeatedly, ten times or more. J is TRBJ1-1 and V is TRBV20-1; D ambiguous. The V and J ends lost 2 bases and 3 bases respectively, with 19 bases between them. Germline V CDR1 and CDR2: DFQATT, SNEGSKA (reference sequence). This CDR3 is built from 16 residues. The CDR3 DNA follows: TGCAGTGCTAGAAATCCGGGTTCAAGATCGGACACTGAAGCTTTCTTT. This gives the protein CSARNPGSRSDTEAFF.

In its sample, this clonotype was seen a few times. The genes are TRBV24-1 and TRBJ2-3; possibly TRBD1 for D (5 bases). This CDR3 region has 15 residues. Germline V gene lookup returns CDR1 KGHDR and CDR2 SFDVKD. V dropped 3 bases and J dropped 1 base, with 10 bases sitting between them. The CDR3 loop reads CATSDNQQGTDTQYF. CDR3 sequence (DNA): TGTGCCACCAGTGATAACCAACAGGGCACAGATACGCAGTATTTT.

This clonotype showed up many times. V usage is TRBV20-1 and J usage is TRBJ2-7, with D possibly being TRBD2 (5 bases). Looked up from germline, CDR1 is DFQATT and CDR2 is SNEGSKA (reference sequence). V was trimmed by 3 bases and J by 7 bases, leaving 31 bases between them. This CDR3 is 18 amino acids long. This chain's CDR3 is CSARDPNDYRTQAWEQYF. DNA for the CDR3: TGCAGTGCTAGGGATCCCAACGACTACCGAACGCAGGCTTGGGAGCAGTACTTC.

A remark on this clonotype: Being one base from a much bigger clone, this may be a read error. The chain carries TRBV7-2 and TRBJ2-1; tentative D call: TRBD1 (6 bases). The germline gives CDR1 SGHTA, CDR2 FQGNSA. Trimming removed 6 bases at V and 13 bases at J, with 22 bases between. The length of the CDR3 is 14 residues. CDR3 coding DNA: TGTGCCAGCAGTATAGGACAGTTGGCGAGCGATCAGTTCTTC. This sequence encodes CASSIGQLASDQFF. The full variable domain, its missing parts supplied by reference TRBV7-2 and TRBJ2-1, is GAGVSQSPSNKVTEKGKDVELRCDPISGHTALYWYRQSLGQGLEFLIYFQGNSAPDKSGLPSDRFSAERTGGSVSTLTIQRTQQEDSAVYLCASSIGQLASDQFFGPGTRLTVL.

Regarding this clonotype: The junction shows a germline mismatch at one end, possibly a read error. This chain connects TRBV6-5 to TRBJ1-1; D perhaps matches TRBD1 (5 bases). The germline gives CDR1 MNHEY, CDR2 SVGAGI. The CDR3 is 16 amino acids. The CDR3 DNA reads TGTGCCAGCAGTTCCTCCTCAAGGGGAGGGAACACTGAAGCCTTCTTT. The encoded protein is CASSSSSRGGNTEAFF.

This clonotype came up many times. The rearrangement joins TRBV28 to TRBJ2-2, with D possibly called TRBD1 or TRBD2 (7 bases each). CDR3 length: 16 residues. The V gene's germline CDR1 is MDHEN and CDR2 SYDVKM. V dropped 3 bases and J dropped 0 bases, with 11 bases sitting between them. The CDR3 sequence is CASSFSGTANTGELFF. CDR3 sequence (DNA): TGTGCCAGCAGTTTCAGCGGGACAGCGAACACCGGGGAGCTGTTTTTT. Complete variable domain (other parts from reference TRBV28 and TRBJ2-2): DVKVTQSSRYLVKRTGEKVFLECVQDMDHENMFWYRQDPGLGLRLIYFSYDVKMKEKGDIPEGYSVSREKKERFSLILESASTNQTSMYLCASSFSGTANTGELFFGEGSRLTVL.

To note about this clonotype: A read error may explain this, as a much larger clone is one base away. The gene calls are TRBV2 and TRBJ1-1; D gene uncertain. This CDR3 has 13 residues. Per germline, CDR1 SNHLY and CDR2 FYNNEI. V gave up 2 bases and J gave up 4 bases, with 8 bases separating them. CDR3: CASSERVSTEAFF. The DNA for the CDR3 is TGTGCCAGCAGTGAACGGGTGAGCACTGAAGCTTTCTTT. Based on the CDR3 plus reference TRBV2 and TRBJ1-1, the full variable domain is EPEVTQTPSHQVTQMGQEVILRCVPISNHLYFYWYRQILGQKVEFLVSFYNNEISEKSEIFDDQFSVERPDGSNFTLKIRSTKLEDSAMYFCASSERVSTEAFFGQGTRLTVV.

CDR3 DNA: TGTGCCAGCAGTGAGGGGTCCCACGGGCAGTACTTC. This encodes CASSEGSHGQYF. The J gene is TRBJ2-7, the V gene TRBV2, with D unresolved. The ends were cut back, 3 bases at V and 9 bases at J, with 12 bases in the middle. The length of the CDR3 is 12 residues. CDR1 SNHLY and CDR2 FYNNEI come from the germline V gene.

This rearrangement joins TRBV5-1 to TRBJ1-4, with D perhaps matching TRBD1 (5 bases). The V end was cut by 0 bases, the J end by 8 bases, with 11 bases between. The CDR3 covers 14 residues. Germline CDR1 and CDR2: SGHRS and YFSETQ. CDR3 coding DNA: TGCGCCAGCAGCTTGGATGGACAAACGGAAAAACTGTTTTTT. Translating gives CASSLDGQTEKLFF. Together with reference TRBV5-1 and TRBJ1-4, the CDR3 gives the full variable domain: KAGVTQTPRYLIKTRGQQVTLSCSPISGHRSVSWYQQTPGQGLQFLFEYFSETQRNKGNFPGRFSGRQFSNSRSEMNVSTLELGDSALYLCASSLDGQTEKLFFGSGTQLSVL.

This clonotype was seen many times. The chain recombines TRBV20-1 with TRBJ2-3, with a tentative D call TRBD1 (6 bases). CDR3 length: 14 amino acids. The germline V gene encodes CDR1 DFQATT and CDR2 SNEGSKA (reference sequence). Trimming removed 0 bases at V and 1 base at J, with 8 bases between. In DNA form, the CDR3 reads TGCAGTGCTAGAGAGAACAGGGGCACAGATACGCAGTATTTT. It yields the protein CSARENRGTDTQYF.